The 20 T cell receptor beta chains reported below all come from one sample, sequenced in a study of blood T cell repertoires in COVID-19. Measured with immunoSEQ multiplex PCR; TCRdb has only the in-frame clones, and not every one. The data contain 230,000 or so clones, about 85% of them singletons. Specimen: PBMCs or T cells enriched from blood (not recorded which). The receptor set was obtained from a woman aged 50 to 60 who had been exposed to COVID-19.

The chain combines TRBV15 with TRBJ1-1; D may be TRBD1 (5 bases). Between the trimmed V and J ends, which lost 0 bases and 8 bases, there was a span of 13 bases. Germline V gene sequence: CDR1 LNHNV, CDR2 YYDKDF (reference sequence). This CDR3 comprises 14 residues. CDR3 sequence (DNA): TGTGCCACCAGCAGAGATCCCTCCGGGGGGGAAGCTTTCTTT. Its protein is CATSRDPSGGEAFF.

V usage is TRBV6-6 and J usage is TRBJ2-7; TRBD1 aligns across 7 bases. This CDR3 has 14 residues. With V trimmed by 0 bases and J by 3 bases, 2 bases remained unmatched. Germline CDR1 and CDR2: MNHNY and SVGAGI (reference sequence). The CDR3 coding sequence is TGTGCCAGCAGTTACTCGAGGGACAGCTACGAGCAGTACTTC. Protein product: CASSYSRDSYEQYF.

The CDR3 loop is CASSFSGQRPYEQYF. The DNA for the CDR3 is TGTGCCAGCAGCTTTTCGGGACAGCGCCCCTACGAGCAGTACTTC. J is TRBJ2-7 and V is TRBV7-9; 7 positions agree with TRBD1. The CDR3 contains 15 residues. Germline CDR1 SEHNR, CDR2 FQNEAQ (reference sequence). The junction had 7 bases not matched to a gene; V was cut back by 3 bases and J by 2 bases.

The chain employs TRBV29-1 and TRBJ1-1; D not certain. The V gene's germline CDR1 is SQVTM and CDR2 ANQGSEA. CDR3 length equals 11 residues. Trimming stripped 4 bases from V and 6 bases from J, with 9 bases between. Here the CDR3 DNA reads TGCAGCGTTGTACGGAGGGCTGAAGCTTTCTTT. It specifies CSVVRRAEAFF. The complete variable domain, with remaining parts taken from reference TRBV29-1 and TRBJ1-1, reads SAVISQKPSRDICQRGTSLTIQCQVDSQVTMMFWYRQQPGQSLTLIATANQGSEATYESGFVIDKFPISRPNLTFSTLTVSNMSPEDSSIYLCSVVRRAEAFFGQGTRLTVV.

CDR3 in amino acids: CASSPQGVALAGYYGYTF. The CDR3 nucleotides read TGTGCCAGCTCACCACAGGGCGTCGCTTTGGCAGGGTACTATGGCTACACCTTC. J is TRBJ1-2 and V is TRBV18, with D perhaps TRBD1 (5 bases). Germline CDR1 and CDR2: KGHSH and LQKENI. V lost 1 base to trimming and J lost 3 bases, with 21 bases between them. There are 18 residues in the CDR3.

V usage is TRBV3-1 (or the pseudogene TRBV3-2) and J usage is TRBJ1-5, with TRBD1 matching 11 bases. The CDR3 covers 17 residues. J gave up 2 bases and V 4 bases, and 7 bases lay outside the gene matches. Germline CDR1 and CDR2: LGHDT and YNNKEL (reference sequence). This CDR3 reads CASSPGTGGLGNQPQHF. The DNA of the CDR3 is TGTGCCAGCAGCCCGGGGACAGGGGGTTTAGGCAATCAGCCCCAGCATTTT.

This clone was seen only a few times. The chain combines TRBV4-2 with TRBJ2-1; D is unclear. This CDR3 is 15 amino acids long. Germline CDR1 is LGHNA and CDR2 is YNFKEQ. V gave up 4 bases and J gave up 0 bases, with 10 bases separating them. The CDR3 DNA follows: TGTGCCAGCAGCCGAGGCGCTGACTCCTACAATGAGCAGTTCTTC. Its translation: CASSRGADSYNEQFF.

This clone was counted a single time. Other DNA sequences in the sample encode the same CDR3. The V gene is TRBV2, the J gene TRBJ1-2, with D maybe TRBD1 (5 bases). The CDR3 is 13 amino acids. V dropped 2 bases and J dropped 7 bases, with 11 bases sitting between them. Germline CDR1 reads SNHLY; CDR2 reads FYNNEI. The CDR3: CASSEQGRGGYTF. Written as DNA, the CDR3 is TGTGCCAGCAGTGAACAGGGAAGGGGTGGCTACACCTTC.

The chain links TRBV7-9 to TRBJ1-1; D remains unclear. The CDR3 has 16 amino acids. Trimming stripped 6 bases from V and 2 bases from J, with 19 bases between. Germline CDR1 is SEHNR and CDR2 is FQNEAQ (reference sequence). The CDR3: CASSLSEGGFNTEAFF. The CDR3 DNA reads TGTGCCAGCAGTTTATCGGAGGGAGGTTTTAACACTGAAGCTTTCTTT.

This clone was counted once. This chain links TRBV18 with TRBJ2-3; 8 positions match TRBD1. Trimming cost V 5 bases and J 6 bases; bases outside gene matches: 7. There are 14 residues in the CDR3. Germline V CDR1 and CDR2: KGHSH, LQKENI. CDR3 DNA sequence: TGTGCCAGCTCAACCGACAGGGGATACGATACGCAGTATTTT. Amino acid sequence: CASSTDRGYDTQYF.

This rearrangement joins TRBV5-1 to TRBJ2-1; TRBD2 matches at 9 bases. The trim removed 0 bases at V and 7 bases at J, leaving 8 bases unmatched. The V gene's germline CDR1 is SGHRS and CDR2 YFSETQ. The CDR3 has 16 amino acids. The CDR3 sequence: CASSLVGTSLQNEQFF. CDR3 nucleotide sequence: TGCGCCAGCAGCTTGGTGGGGACTAGCCTCCAGAATGAGCAGTTCTTC.

CDR3 residues: CASSSGQPLTEAFF. DNA of the CDR3: TGCGCCAGCAGCTCAGGACAGCCTCTCACTGAAGCTTTCTTT. The J gene is TRBJ1-1, the V gene TRBV5-1, with D perhaps TRBD1 (6 bases). The CDR3 length is 14 residues. Germline assignment: CDR1 SGHRS and CDR2 YFSETQ. V was pared by 3 bases and J by 4 bases, with 13 bases between.

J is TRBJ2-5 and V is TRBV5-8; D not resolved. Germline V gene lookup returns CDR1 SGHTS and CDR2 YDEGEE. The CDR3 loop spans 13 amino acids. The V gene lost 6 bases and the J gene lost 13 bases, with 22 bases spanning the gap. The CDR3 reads CASIRVAPLRSYF. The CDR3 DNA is TGTGCCAGCATCCGGGTCGCGCCCCTTCGTTCGTACTTC.

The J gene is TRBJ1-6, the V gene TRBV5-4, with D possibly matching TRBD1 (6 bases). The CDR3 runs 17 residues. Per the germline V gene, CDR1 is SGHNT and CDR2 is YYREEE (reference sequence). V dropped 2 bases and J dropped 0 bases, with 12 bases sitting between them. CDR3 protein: CASSLQGHLSYNSPLHF. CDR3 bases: TGTGCCAGCAGCTTACAGGGACACCTCTCCTATAATTCACCCCTCCACTTT.

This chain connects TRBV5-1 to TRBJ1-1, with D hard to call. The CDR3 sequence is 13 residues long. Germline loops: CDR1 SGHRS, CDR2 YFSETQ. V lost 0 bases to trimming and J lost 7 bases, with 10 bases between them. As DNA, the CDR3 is TGCGCCAGCAGCTTGGCTTGGGAGGTTGAAGCTTTCTTT. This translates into CASSLAWEVEAFF.

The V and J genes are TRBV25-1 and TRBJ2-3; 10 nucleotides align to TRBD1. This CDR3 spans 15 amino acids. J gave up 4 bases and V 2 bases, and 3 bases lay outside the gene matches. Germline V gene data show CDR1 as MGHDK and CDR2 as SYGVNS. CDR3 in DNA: TGTGCCAGCAGTGAAGGGGACAGGGGCGCAGATACGCAGTATTTT. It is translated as CASSEGDRGADTQYF.

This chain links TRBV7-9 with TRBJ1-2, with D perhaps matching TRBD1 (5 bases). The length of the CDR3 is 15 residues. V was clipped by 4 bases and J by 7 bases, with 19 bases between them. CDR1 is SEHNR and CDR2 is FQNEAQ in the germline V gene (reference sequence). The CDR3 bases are TGTGCCAGCAGCTCCCGGTACAGGTATTCGGGTGGCTACACCTTC. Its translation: CASSSRYRYSGGYTF.

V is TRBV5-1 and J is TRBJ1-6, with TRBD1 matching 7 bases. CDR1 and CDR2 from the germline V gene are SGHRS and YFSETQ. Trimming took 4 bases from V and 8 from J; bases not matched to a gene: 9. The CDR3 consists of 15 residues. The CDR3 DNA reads TGCGCCAGCAGCCGACAGGGAATGGTGGATTCACCCCTCCACTTT. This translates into CASSRQGMVDSPLHF. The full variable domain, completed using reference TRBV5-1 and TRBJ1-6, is KAGVTQTPRYLIKTRGQQVTLSCSPISGHRSVSWYQQTPGQGLQFLFEYFSETQRNKGNFPGRFSGRQFSNSRSEMNVSTLELGDSALYLCASSRQGMVDSPLHFGNGTRLTVT.

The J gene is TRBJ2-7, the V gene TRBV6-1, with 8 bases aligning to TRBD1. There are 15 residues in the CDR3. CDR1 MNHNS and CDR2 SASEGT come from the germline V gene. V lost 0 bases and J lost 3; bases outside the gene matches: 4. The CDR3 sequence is CASSEATGVGYEQYF. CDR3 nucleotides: TGTGCCAGCAGTGAAGCGACAGGGGTCGGCTACGAGCAGTACTTC.

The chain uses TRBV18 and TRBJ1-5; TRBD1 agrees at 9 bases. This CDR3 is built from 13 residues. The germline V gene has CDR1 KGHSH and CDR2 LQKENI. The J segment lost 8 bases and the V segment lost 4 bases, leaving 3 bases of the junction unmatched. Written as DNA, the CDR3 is TGTGCCAGCTCACAGGACAGGGGTGAGCCCCAGCATTTT. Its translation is CASSQDRGEPQHF.